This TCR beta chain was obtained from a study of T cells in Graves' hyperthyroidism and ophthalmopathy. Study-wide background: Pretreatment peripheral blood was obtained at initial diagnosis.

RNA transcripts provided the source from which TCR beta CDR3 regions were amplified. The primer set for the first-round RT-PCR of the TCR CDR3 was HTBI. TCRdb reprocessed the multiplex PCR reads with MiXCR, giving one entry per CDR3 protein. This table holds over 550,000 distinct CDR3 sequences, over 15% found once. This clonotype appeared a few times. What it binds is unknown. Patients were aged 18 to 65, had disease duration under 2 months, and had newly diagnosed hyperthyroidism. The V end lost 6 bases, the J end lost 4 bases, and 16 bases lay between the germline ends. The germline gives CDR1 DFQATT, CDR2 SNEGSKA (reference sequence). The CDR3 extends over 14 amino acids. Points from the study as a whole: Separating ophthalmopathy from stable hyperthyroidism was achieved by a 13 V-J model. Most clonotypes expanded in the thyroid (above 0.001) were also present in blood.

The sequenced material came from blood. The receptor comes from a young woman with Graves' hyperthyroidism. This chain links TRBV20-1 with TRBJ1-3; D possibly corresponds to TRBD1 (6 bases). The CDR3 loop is CSASLGGHGNTIYF. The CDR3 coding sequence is TGCAGTGCGAGTTTGGGGGGCCACGGAAACACCATATATTTT.